Included here is one T cell receptor (beta chain) sequence, with context. Antigen: not known. Trimming took off 0 bases at V and 10 bases at J, with 11 bases between the two ends. CDR1 is SGDLS and CDR2 is YYNGEE in the germline V gene. The CDR3 is 13 amino acids. Memory CD4+ cells were defined as CD4+CD45RO+CD25-. Whole-study results and caveats: Tumor memory CD4+ T cell TCR gene usage was found to cluster with blood and lymph node memory CD4+ cells and with lymph node naive CD4+ cells. Tumor Tregs overlapped most with tumor, then blood, naive CD4+ cells.

Full-length variable regions came from constant-region reverse primers plus semi-nested Nested Universal Primer A PCR. TCRdb reprocessed the 5' RACE reads via MiXCR and lists one record per CDR3 protein. The data contain 4,500 to 5,500 distinct CDR3 sequences, around a third of them seen just once; the ten biggest clones take up over 45%. The sequence was collected from a female donor with breast cancer. Sequencing was carried out using memory CD4+ T cells sorted from blood. Sample subset: memory CD4+ T cells, CD4+CD45RO+CD25-. The chain links TRBV9 to TRBJ2-1; perhaps D is TRBD1 or TRBD2 (5 bases each). The CDR3 bases are TGTGCCAGCAGCGTAGCTGGGGGAGAAGAGCAGTTCTTC. The encoded protein is CASSVAGGEEQFF.